The TCR beta chain described here comes from a study of OX40 agonist ivuxolimab in advanced cancers. Overall study context: Ivuxolimab, an antibody that agonizes OX40 (CD134), was administered to the patients.

Findings and limits, study-wide: More expanded clones were found, on average, in CD8+ than in CD4+ T cells. Expanded peripheral T-cell antigen specificity went undetermined. At doses 0.1 to 3.0 mg/kg, CD4+ and CD8+ clones expanded.

Points on this clone: Its cognate antigen is unknown.

Clones were read by immunoSEQ multiplex PCR, and TCRdb kept only the in-frame ones, dropping some. The data hold roughly 80,000 clones, with 85% to 90% observed a single time. Germline values: CDR1 LGHNA, CDR2 YNFKEQ. J gave up 8 bases and V 2 bases, and 11 bases lay outside the gene matches. The CDR3 loop spans 15 amino acids. The receptor was isolated from an adult with an advanced solid tumor such as melanoma, head and neck, liver or kidney cancer. This chain connects TRBV4-2 to TRBJ1-2; 7 positions match TRBD1. This material consisted of CD4+ or CD8+ T cells sorted from blood, taken in a trial of the OX40 agonist ivuxolimab. The CDR3 bases are TGTGCCAGCAGCCAAATAACAGGGGAGGATGCCGGCTACACCTTC. Translated: CASSQITGEDAGYTF.